This T cell receptor beta chain was found in a study of patients and donors after allogeneic stem cell transplantation. A few counts support this clonotype. TCRdb ran MiXCR on the RT-PCR reads and lists one entry per CDR3 protein. Of around 150,000 distinct CDR3 sequences listed, over 35% were seen once; the top ten hold 50%. The CDR3 totals 16 residues. V dropped 0 bases and J dropped 8; count of bases not matched to a gene: 10. CDR1 SGHRS and CDR2 YFSETQ come from the germline V gene. This TCR was recovered from a human donor who was either an allogeneic HSCT recipient or a stem cell or donor lymphocyte infusion donor (not recorded which). It is not recorded whose cells these are; they may come from a transplant donor. The sequenced sample was blood, either unsorted or a sorted T cell fraction (not recorded which). The chain has TRBV5-1 and TRBJ1-4; 7 nucleotides agree with TRBD1. The CDR3 here is CASSLALGTADEKLFF. The DNA for the CDR3 is TGCGCCAGCAGCTTGGCCCTAGGGACAGCTGACGAAAAACTGTTTTTT. Full variable domain (remainder filled in from reference TRBV5-1 and TRBJ1-4): KAGVTQTPRYLIKTRGQQVTLSCSPISGHRSVSWYQQTPGQGLQFLFEYFSETQRNKGNFPGRFSGRQFSNSRSEMNVSTLELGDSALYLCASSLALGTADEKLFFGSGTQLSVL.